The 23 T cell receptor beta chains reported below all come from one sample, sequenced in a study of blood T cell repertoires in COVID-19. Data came from immunoSEQ multiplex PCR; TCRdb stores just in-frame clones and leaves some out. The data show tens of thousands of clones, 83% seen once. Material for sequencing was peripheral blood. These receptors were obtained from a woman aged 60-75 years with acute or convalescent COVID-19.

This chain connects TRBV3-1 (or the pseudogene TRBV3-2) to TRBJ1-1, with D tentatively TRBD1 (5 bases). CDR1 and CDR2 from the germline V gene are LGHDT and YNNKEL (reference sequence). The CDR3 runs 12 residues. Deletions cut 5 bases from V and 4 bases from J, with 8 bases between. The CDR3 coding sequence is TGTGCCAGCAGCGGACAACTCACTGAAGCTTTCTTT. This encodes CASSGQLTEAFF.

The chain has TRBV6-4 and TRBJ2-3; a weak D match, TRBD2 (5 bases). The germline V gene encodes CDR1 MRHNA and CDR2 SNTAGT. The CDR3 has 14 amino acids. Trimming pared 8 bases from V and 2 bases from J, leaving 14 bases between. The CDR3 coding sequence is TGTGCCAGCCAATTAGAAGCGGCCACAGATACGCAGTATTTT. Its translation is CASQLEAATDTQYF.

This clone occurred once. This chain connects TRBV19 to TRBJ2-7, with a tentative D call TRBD2 (5 bases). The CDR3 runs 15 residues. Per the germline V gene, CDR1 is LNHDA and CDR2 is SQIVND (reference sequence). V was pared by 5 bases and J by 1 base, with 15 bases between. The CDR3 spells CASSREPGSSYEQYF. CDR3 DNA sequence: TGTGCCAGTAGTCGGGAACCGGGTTCGTCCTACGAGCAGTACTTC.

The genes are TRBV12-3 or TRBV12-4 and TRBJ2-7, with 7 bases identical to TRBD1. There are 13 residues in the CDR3. V lost 8 bases and J lost 7; bases outside the gene matches: 11. The CDR3 sequence is CASFSTGKREQYF. As DNA, the CDR3 is TGTGCCAGCTTCTCGACAGGGAAGAGGGAGCAGTACTTC.

V usage is TRBV12-2 and J usage is TRBJ2-1; TRBD2 was called by the table and not checked on the DNA. TRBV12-2 has pseudogene status. This CDR3 is 15 amino acids long. DNA of the CDR3: TGTGCAAGTCGCTGCGCTAGCGGGAGTATCGATGAGCAGTTCTTC. It yields the protein CASRCASGSIDEQFF.

About this clone: Other DNA sequences in this specimen translate into the identical CDR3. This chain connects TRBV2 to TRBJ1-5, with 10 positions matching TRBD1. CDR1 is SNHLY, CDR2 FYNNEI, per germline. CDR3 length equals 13 residues. With 8 bases clipped from V and 5 bases from J, the junction kept 3 bases outside the gene matches. CDR3 region: CASSGTGDQPQHF. DNA of the CDR3: TGTGCCAGCTCTGGGACAGGGGATCAGCCCCAGCATTTT.

The rearrangement links TRBV4-2 to TRBJ2-7; 10 positions agree with TRBD2. The CDR3 contains 16 residues. Per the germline V gene, CDR1 is LGHNA and CDR2 is YNFKEQ. The junction had 8 bases not matched to a gene; V was cut back by 1 base and J by 5 bases. CDR3 sequence reads: CASSQAGTSVAHEQYF. The CDR3 DNA sequence: TGTGCCAGCAGCCAAGCGGGGACTAGCGTAGCCCACGAGCAGTACTTC.

This rearrangement joins TRBV5-4 to TRBJ1-2; TRBD1 matches 11 bases. CDR1 and CDR2 from the germline V gene are SGHNT and YYREEE (reference sequence). The CDR3 has 12 amino acids. V trimming: 3 bases; J trimming: 9 bases; junction bases outside the gene matches: 1. CDR3 nucleotide sequence: TGTGCCAGCAGCTGGGACAGGGGGAGCTACACCTTC. Translating it yields CASSWDRGSYTF.

CDR3 sequence (DNA): TGTGCCACCAGTCGACTAGCGGGAGGGCTGGAGACCCAGTACTTC. It codes for CATSRLAGGLETQYF. This sequence joins TRBV24-1 and TRBJ2-5, with TRBD2 identical over 14 bases. The CDR3 runs 15 residues. Trimming at V came to 6 bases and at J to 5 bases, leaving 4 bases not matched to a gene. Germline loops: CDR1 KGHDR, CDR2 SFDVKD.

V usage is TRBV9 and J usage is TRBJ1-2, with 8 bases fitting TRBD1. The length of the CDR3 is 14 residues. Germline CDR1 is SGDLS and CDR2 is YYNGEE. The V segment lost 4 bases and the J segment 6 bases; nucleotides outside the gene matches: 8. The CDR3 bases are TGTGCCAGCAGCCTCACCGGGACAGGTGATGGCTACACCTTC. Amino acids: CASSLTGTGDGYTF.

The V call is TRBV19, the J call TRBJ1-5; 9 bases fit TRBD1. Trimming removed 5 bases from V and 6 bases from J; junction bases left unmatched: 8. The CDR3 length is 15 residues. Germline CDR1 and CDR2: LNHDA and SQIVND (reference sequence). The CDR3 is CASSAEQGAGQPQHF. For the CDR3, the DNA is TGTGCCAGTAGTGCCGAACAGGGGGCAGGTCAGCCCCAGCATTTT. The variable domain in full, with the rest retrieved from reference TRBV19 and TRBJ1-5, is DGGITQSPKYLFRKEGQNVTLSCEQNLNHDAMYWYRQDPGQGLRLIYYSQIVNDFQKGDIAEGYSVSREKKESFPLTVTSAQKNPTAFYLCASSAEQGAGQPQHFGDGTRLSIL.

V usage is TRBV6-2 or TRBV6-3 and J usage is TRBJ1-5; tentatively, D is TRBD1 (6 bases). With 5 bases removed from V and 6 bases from J, the gap between germline ends came to 17 bases. Germline assignment: CDR1 MNHEY and CDR2 SVGEGT. The CDR3 runs 15 residues. DNA of the CDR3: TGTGCCAGCAGTCGGGACAACTTAGACGGTCAGCCCCAGCATTTT. It yields the protein CASSRDNLDGQPQHF.

The chain uses TRBV7-2 and TRBJ2-1, with 8 positions matching TRBD2. The CDR3 contains 16 residues. With V trimmed by 3 bases and J by 5 bases, 9 bases remained unmatched. Germline V gene lookup returns CDR1 SGHTA and CDR2 FQGNSA. CDR3: CASSLNLAGPHNEQFF. The DNA of the CDR3 is TGTGCCAGCAGCTTGAACTTAGCGGGGCCCCACAATGAGCAGTTCTTC.

The sample holds a few counts of this clone. This chain connects TRBV5-5 to TRBJ1-1; D ambiguous. V lost 0 bases and J lost 8, with 14 bases in between. The CDR3 has 14 residues. Germline V gene lookup returns CDR1 SGHKS and CDR2 YYEKEE (reference sequence). CDR3 in amino acids: CASSLDPTRPEAFF. The CDR3 coding sequence is TGTGCCAGCAGCTTGGATCCCACGAGGCCCGAAGCTTTCTTT.

The CDR3 protein is CAWLPGGRSYNEQFF. The CDR3 DNA is TGTGCCTGGCTGCCGGGCGGGCGTTCCTACAATGAGCAGTTCTTC. V gene TRBV30 combines with J gene TRBJ2-1; a possible D gene is TRBD2 (5 bases). The CDR3 is 15 amino acids. CDR1 and CDR2 (germline): GTSNPN, SVGIG (reference sequence). V was pared by 5 bases and J by 1 base, with 15 bases between.

This rearrangement joins TRBV7-8 to TRBJ1-6; TRBD1 agrees at 7 bases. Germline V gene lookup returns CDR1 SGHVS and CDR2 FQNEAQ. The CDR3 length is 15 residues. Germline trimming cut 5 bases from V and 14 bases from J; bases unmatched to any gene: 15. CDR3 sequence reads: CASSLQGTDSASLHF. In DNA, the CDR3 is TGTGCCAGCAGCCTTCAAGGGACAGACTCTGCCTCCCTCCACTTT.

This chain uses TRBV24-1 with TRBJ2-1, with 7 bases matching TRBD1. Germline CDR1 KGHDR, CDR2 SFDVKD. The ends lost 4 bases at V and 8 bases at J; junction bases unmatched: 4. The CDR3 length is 13 residues. DNA for the CDR3: TGTGCCACCAGTGAGCCGACAGGGTATGAGCAGTTCTTC. It yields the protein CATSEPTGYEQFF.

This clone has a handful of counts. The chain uses TRBV18 and TRBJ1-6; D gene uncertain. The germline V and J ends were trimmed by 3 bases and 7 bases, with 10 bases remaining between them. Germline V gene sequence: CDR1 KGHSH, CDR2 LQKENI. The CDR3 covers 14 residues. Here the CDR3 DNA reads TGTGCCAGCTCACCCGCAGGAAGGAATTCACCCCTCCACTTT. Translated: CASSPAGRNSPLHF.

The chain uses TRBV28 and TRBJ1-1; 7 bases agree with TRBD1. From germline, CDR1 is MDHEN and CDR2 SYDVKM. Germline trimming cut 8 bases from V and 1 base from J; bases unmatched to any gene: 10. The CDR3 runs 15 residues. CDR3 in amino acids: CASPKEGAANTEAFF. In DNA, the CDR3 is TGTGCCAGCCCTAAGGAGGGGGCAGCGAACACTGAAGCTTTCTTT. The full variable domain, rest sourced from reference TRBV28 and TRBJ1-1, is DVKVTQSSRYLVKRTGEKVFLECVQDMDHENMFWYRQDPGLGLRLIYFSYDVKMKEKGDIPEGYSVSREKKERFSLILESASTNQTSMYLCASPKEGAANTEAFFGQGTRLTVV.

The chain carries TRBV5-1 and TRBJ2-2, with D perhaps TRBD2 (5 bases). V lost 2 bases and J 4 bases, leaving 15 bases between the germline ends. Germline V gene sequence: CDR1 SGHRS, CDR2 YFSETQ. This CDR3 comprises 16 residues. In DNA form, the CDR3 reads TGCGCCAGCAGCTTCAACCCGGGAACGGGCACCGGGGAGCTGTTTTTT. Protein: CASSFNPGTGTGELFF.

J is TRBJ2-3 and V is TRBV9, with 7 nucleotides matching TRBD2. The V gene's germline CDR1 is SGDLS and CDR2 YYNGEE. This CDR3 region has 17 residues. The V segment lost 0 bases and the J segment 5 bases; nucleotides outside the gene matches: 12. The CDR3 bases are TGTGCCAGCAGCGTAGGTGGCGGGAGAGGGTCGGGAGATACGCAGTATTTT. Its protein product is CASSVGGGRGSGDTQYF.

V usage is TRBV19 and J usage is TRBJ1-5; 11 nucleotides align to TRBD1. J gave up 3 bases and V 4 bases, and 5 bases lay outside the gene matches. Per the germline V gene, CDR1 is LNHDA and CDR2 is SQIVND (reference sequence). This CDR3 spans 16 amino acids. The CDR3 sequence: CASSTRDRGDNQPQHF. The CDR3 DNA reads as TGTGCCAGTAGTACGAGGGACAGGGGGGACAATCAGCCCCAGCATTTT.

This chain connects TRBV25-1 to TRBJ1-1, with D perhaps TRBD1 (6 bases). Germline CDR1 reads MGHDK; CDR2 reads SYGVNS. This CDR3 contains 12 residues. Trimming removed 6 bases at V and 7 bases at J, with 12 bases between. In nucleotides, the CDR3 is TGTGCCAGCAGGCAGGGGCCGTTTGAAGCTTTCTTT. This codes for CASRQGPFEAFF.